This T cell receptor beta chain emerged from a study of immune characteristics of hereditary and idiopathic chronic pancreatitis. For the study in its entirety: Local immune cells and TCRbeta repertoires in the pancreas were profiled in this study for hereditary and idiopathic chronic pancreatitis, with control organ donor pancreases used for comparison. TCRbeta sequencing covered 4 or 5 control pancreases, roughly 7 hereditary chronic pancreatitis pancreases and roughly six idiopathic chronic pancreatitis pancreases. The gDNA-based approach was selected because the approach required minimal in vitro experimental manipulation of T cells infiltrating the pancreas. General findings and caveats noted by the study authors: Hereditary and idiopathic chronic pancreatitis differed in Vbeta-Jbeta gene family usage, including TRBV10, TRBV19, TRBV23 and TRBV5. Numbers of productive TCR rearrangements correlated positively with disease severity scores among 13 chronic pancreatitis patients. Chronic pancreatitis caused by alcohol use was excluded from the study. Both chronic pancreatitis groups showed significantly increased TCRbeta repertoire diversity and reduced clonality versus controls. Because patient tissue could be obtained only at the time of TPIAT, differences in disease duration may have affected the immune findings.

Chronic pancreatitis pancreas tissue came from patients undergoing total pancreatectomy with islet autotransplantation (TPIAT). No known history of diabetes was present in the included chronic pancreatitis patients. For TCRbeta sequencing, genomic DNA was extracted directly from bulk pancreas tissue, without T cell sorting. No particular cause of disease was identified in patients with idiopathic chronic pancreatitis. Pancreas tissues were collected consecutively from patients and organ donors at two US centers. To note about this clone: Its binding antigen is unknown. No much larger clone exists at a distance of one base, and base qualities are not known.

The library was made by the immunoSEQ multiplex PCR assay. From pancreatic genomic DNA, the TCRbeta CDR3 region along with adjacent sequences was amplified and then sequenced. The paper's processing steps were these. Repertoire diversity was assessed as a mean normalized Shannon-Wiener index, and productive clonality and productive rearrangement counts were also measured. Control and chronic pancreatitis repertoire metrics were compared by means of the nonparametric Mann-Whitney U test. A shared clonotype was defined as a CDR3beta sequence with the same amino acid composition and length across subjects. The clones in this table, taken by TCRdb from immuneACCESS, are in-frame only. Not every clone is retained; where verified, under half of the shortfall comes from an unresolved V gene, and the cause of the rest is unknown. That table is the source of V, J and clone size, and D and trimming were worked out from the DNA. The table for this sample lists 8,500 to 9,500 clones; around 75% of them were counted only once. The leading ten clones occupy 14% of the sample.

A distance of 12 bases separates the germline ends of V and J, which lose 7 bases and 5 bases respectively. The CDR3 sequence holds 13 residues, the cysteine and phenylalanine included. Only CDR3 DNA is held: 39 bases, read in frame from base 1. The germline V gene (reference sequence) sets CDR1 to WNHNN and CDR2 to SYGVQD. This clonotype was obtained from a human donor with chronic pancreatitis. Sequenced input: pancreas tissue with idiopathic chronic pancreatitis. In the paper's terms, the cell subset or site label means: chronic pancreatitis without an identified cause. The rearranged segments are TRBV10-1 and TRBJ1-5; the D gene identity is not certain. The nucleotide sequence is TGCGCCAGCACTACCCTAGGAGATCAGCCCCAGCATTTT. This sequence encodes CASTTLGDQPQHF.